These 13 T cell receptor beta chains came from one sample sequenced in a study of response to subunit inactivated influenza vaccine (dated by TCRdb to between 2017 and 2018). Library preparation employed RT-PCR. Sequencing relied on an Illumina HiSeq 2500. TCRdb passed the public sequencing reads through fastp at Q25 and MiXCR, retaining productive beta sequences. Rows merge per CDR3 protein into single entries with the most common DNA and genes. The sample table lists 700,000 to 900,000 distinct CDR3 sequences, 21% of them with a count of one. More than 8.5% of the sample rests with the top ten. Specimen: PBMCs from blood, collected less than 6 days after vaccination. These receptors were taken from a man aged 45-65 years who received an inactivated influenza vaccine. Donor details come from another sample of the same person, matched by shared clones.

V usage is TRBV29-1 and J usage is TRBJ2-3; 10 nucleotides match TRBD2. The germline gives CDR1 SQVTM, CDR2 ANQGSEA. V was pared by 2 bases and J by 3 bases, with 2 bases of the junction left unmatched. This CDR3 contains 14 residues. The CDR3 DNA reads as TGCAGCGTTGAACTAGCGGGAGTTACAGATACGCAGTATTTT. It codes for CSVELAGVTDTQYF.

In nucleotides, the CDR3 is TGTGCCAGCAGCCAAGGAGGCAGGGCAAAGTTGGAGACCCAGTACTTC. This sequence encodes CASSQGGRAKLETQYF. This chain connects TRBV14 to TRBJ2-5; tentatively, D is TRBD1 (5 bases). V was trimmed by 1 base and J by 5 bases, leaving 17 bases between them. Germline loops: CDR1 SGHDN, CDR2 FVKESK. There are 16 residues in the CDR3.

This clonotype turned up a few times. CDR3 nucleotides: TGTGCCATCAGTGAGAACCCGACAGGGGGGCTCGGGGCCAACGTCCTGACTTTC. Amino acids: CAISENPTGGLGANVLTF. The rearrangement joins TRBV10-3 to TRBJ2-6; TRBD1 agrees at 9 bases. Losses at the gene ends were 2 bases for V and 4 bases for J; bases not matched to a gene: 9. Germline loops: CDR1 ENHRY, CDR2 SYGVKD. CDR3 length equals 18 residues.

The CDR3 protein is CASSHGTGGSYNEQFF. Written as DNA, the CDR3 is TGTGCCAGCAGCCACGGGACAGGGGGCTCCTACAATGAGCAGTTCTTC. The chain couples TRBV5-8 to TRBJ2-1; 11 bases match TRBD1. The germline CDR1 and CDR2 sequences are SGHTS and YDEGEE. CDR3 length equals 16 residues. V gave up 4 bases and J gave up 0 bases; unmatched junction bases: 3.

This clonotype has a handful of counts. The chain employs TRBV6-2 or TRBV6-3 and TRBJ1-6; D unresolved. The V gene lost 4 bases and the J gene lost 10 bases, with 20 bases spanning the gap. Looked up from germline, CDR1 is MNHEY and CDR2 is SVGEGT. There are 16 residues in the CDR3. CDR3 nucleotides: TGTGCCAGCAGTTTCGCGGACGGACGGCGGTTGTCACCCCTCCACTTT. Amino acids: CASSFADGRRLSPLHF.

The rearrangement uses TRBV5-1 and TRBJ2-1; possibly TRBD2 for D (5 bases). The CDR3 covers 15 residues. In germline, CDR1 is SGHRS, CDR2 YFSETQ. Trimming took 0 bases from V and 9 from J, leaving 16 bases between them. The CDR3 loop reads CASSLVLAREIEQFF. The CDR3 bases are TGCGCCAGCAGCTTGGTTCTAGCCCGTGAGATTGAGCAGTTCTTC.

This chain joins TRBV24-1 and TRBJ2-1; TRBD2 matches 12 bases. The ends lost 3 bases at V and 7 bases at J; junction bases unmatched: 6. The CDR3 has 16 amino acids. Germline lookup yields CDR1 KGHDR and CDR2 SFDVKD. CDR3 sequence: CATSDPLAGGSNEQFF. In DNA form, the CDR3 reads TGTGCCACCAGTGATCCCCTAGCGGGAGGGAGTAATGAGCAGTTCTTC.

The chain carries TRBV15 and TRBJ2-4; no clear D gene. This CDR3 spans 12 amino acids. Deletions cut 5 bases from V and 4 bases from J, with 6 bases between. Germline CDR1 is LNHNV and CDR2 is YYDKDF (reference sequence). The CDR3 DNA is TGTGCCACCAGCGGTACAAAAAACATTCAGTACTTC. Protein product: CATSGTKNIQYF.

This clonotype is a singleton in its sample. V gene TRBV12-3 or TRBV12-4 combines with J gene TRBJ2-6; tentatively, D is TRBD1 (6 bases). The CDR3 runs to 13 residues. V lost 2 bases to trimming and J lost 12 bases, with 11 bases between them. The CDR3 sequence is CASSLQQGGVLTF. DNA of the CDR3: TGTGCCAGCAGTTTACAACAGGGTGGCGTCCTGACTTTC.

This clonotype occurred a few times. V gene TRBV4-2 combines with J gene TRBJ2-3; 10 nucleotides match TRBD2. J gave up 4 bases and V 1 base, and 5 bases lay outside the gene matches. The CDR3 has 16 amino acids. Germline values: CDR1 LGHNA, CDR2 YNFKEQ. The CDR3 region has the DNA TGTGCCAGCAGCCAAGTAGTAGCGGGGGGCCCAGATACGCAGTATTTT. This encodes CASSQVVAGGPDTQYF.

J is TRBJ2-3 and V is TRBV20-1; D call uncertain. V was pared by 7 bases and J by 0 bases, with 14 bases between. Germline CDR1 DFQATT, CDR2 SNEGSKA (reference sequence). There are 14 residues in the CDR3. For the CDR3, the DNA is TGCAGTGGGGGTGGAAGCCCGAGCACAGATACGCAGTATTTT. Encoded protein: CSGGGSPSTDTQYF.

This clonotype was detected only a few times. This chain links TRBV5-1 with TRBJ2-7; 10 bases map to TRBD2. This CDR3 has 15 amino acids. Unmatched junction bases numbered 8, after V lost 2 bases and J lost 6 bases. Germline CDR1 SGHRS, CDR2 YFSETQ. Written as DNA, the CDR3 is TGCGCCAGCAGCTTAAGGACTAGCGGCGGGGGCGAGCAGTACTTC. Translating it yields CASSLRTSGGGEQYF.

This clonotype was seen just once. The rearrangement joins TRBV7-8 to TRBJ2-7; a weak D match, TRBD1 (6 bases). This CDR3 contains 14 residues. Germline values: CDR1 SGHVS, CDR2 FQNEAQ. The V end lost 5 bases, the J end lost 1 base, and 12 bases lay between the germline ends. CDR3 in amino acids: CASSQNRDSYEQYF. The CDR3 DNA is TGTGCCAGCAGCCAAAACAGGGATTCCTACGAGCAGTACTTC.